By frequency in the sample, the clone carrying this T cell receptor beta chain is medium-sized. The CDR3 has 13 amino acids. Germline V CDR1 and CDR2: SGDLS, YYNGEE. Trimming left V 5 bases short and J 4 bases short, with 12 bases between. The sample originates from a study of T cells in localized non-small cell lung cancer. The method was immunoSEQ multiplex PCR; TCRdb's version includes in-frame clones alone and lacks a portion of them. Of about 2,400 clones detected, approximately 20% appear once; the ten largest clones hold 10%. This chain joins TRBV9 and TRBJ1-1; the D is unclear. The clonotype comes from a male donor aged 60 or over with stage I squamous cell lung carcinoma. The sequences come from normal lung tissue next to the tumor, collected before any cancer treatment. In nucleotides, the CDR3 is TGTGCCAGCAGTGGTTTTCTGGGCACTGAAGCTTTCTTT. As protein: CASSGFLGTEAFF.